This T cell receptor beta chain was obtained from a study of diagnostic markers for celiac disease (TCRdb year 2020). Reading the germline V gene gives CDR1 SGHRS and CDR2 YFSETQ. Reading from cysteine to phenylalanine, the CDR3 counts 14 amino acids. No coding sequence is recorded. Points on this clonotype: Its antigen is currently not known.

Sequencing instrument: Illumina MiSeq. Through TCRdb reprocessing, the reads give one entry per CDR3 protein sequence; DNA is omitted. The sample's table lists a count of about 5,600 distinct CDR3 sequences. Over 4.5% of the sample is in the top ten clones. This TCR was sampled from a human donor. This table probably holds off-target reads from a library built for another chain. The sample taken for sequencing was either unsorted cells or a sorted T cell fraction (not recorded which). This chain is built from TRBV5-1 and TRBJ1-5; TCRdb's D gene call, TRBD1, goes unchecked for lack of DNA. CDR3 reads: CASSLAGWDQPQHF.